The following is a T cell receptor beta chain sequence with its context. Every donor provided approximately 9.2 milliliters of peripheral blood. J was trimmed by 1 base and V by 4 bases; bases with no gene match: 13. The CDR3 contains 17 residues. CDR1 is SGHRS and CDR2 is YFSETQ in the germline V gene. It was with a sample-barcoded 5' primer and a J-beta primer mix that a second PCR of roughly 6 to 12 cycles was run. TCRdb ran MiXCR on the 5' RACE reads and lists one entry per CDR3 protein. Of roughly 1,800,000 distinct CDR3 sequences detected, roughly 50% appear once; the ten largest clones hold approximately 2%. The sample originates from a study of blood T cells in healthy people across ages.

This clonotype was obtained from a woman aged 40 to 50 in good health. The specimen was blood. The chain carries TRBV5-1 and TRBJ1-1; 7 bases map to TRBD1. CDR3 nucleotides: TGCGCCAGCAGCCACGGACAGGCTACTCGGTCGAACACTGAAGCTTTCTTT. Translation gives CASSHGQATRSNTEAFF.